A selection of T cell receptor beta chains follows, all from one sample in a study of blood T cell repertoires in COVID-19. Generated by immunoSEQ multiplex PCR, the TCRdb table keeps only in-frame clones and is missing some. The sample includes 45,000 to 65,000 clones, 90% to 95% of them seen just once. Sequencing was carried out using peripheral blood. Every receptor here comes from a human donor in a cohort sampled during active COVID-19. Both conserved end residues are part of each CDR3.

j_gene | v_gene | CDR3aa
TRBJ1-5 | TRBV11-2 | CASSLDSGNSNQPQHF
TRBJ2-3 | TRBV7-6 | CASSLRNRLAAPTDTQYF
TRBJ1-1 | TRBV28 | CASSGNRYSEAFF
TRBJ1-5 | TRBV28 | CASSGQVQPQHF
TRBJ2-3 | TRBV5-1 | CASSLGQGLDTQYF
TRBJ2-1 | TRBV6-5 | CASRTGEVESNEQFF
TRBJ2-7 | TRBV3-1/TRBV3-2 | CASSLAPGLASSYEQYF
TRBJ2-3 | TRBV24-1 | CATRGQGPAGVSTDTQYF
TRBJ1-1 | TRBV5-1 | CASSSISDRTAFF
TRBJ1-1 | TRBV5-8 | CASRFDRWDTEAFF
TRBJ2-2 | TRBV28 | CASSRIRPGTGELFF
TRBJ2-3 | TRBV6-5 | CASSLSGRKDTQYF
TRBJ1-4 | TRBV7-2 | CASSLGGQGHEKLFF
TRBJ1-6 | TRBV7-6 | CASSLSNRASNSPLHF
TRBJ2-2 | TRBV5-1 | CASSVLSANTGELFF
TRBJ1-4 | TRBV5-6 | CASSRGEKLFF
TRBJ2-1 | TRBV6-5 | CAVSNGGVLNEQFF
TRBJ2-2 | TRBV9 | CASRGLRNTGELFF
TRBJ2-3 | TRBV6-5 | CASSRTSGDTDTQYF
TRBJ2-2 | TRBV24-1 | CATSETGIGRTGELFF
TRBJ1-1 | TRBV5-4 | CASELLQGGNTEAFF
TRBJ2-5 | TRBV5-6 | CASSNLRTGGTQYF
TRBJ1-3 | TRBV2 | CASRENTNTIYF
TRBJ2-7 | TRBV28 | CASSLAGLRYEQYF
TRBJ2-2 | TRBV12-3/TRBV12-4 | CASRKTDTGELFF
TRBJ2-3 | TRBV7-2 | CASSLAGTQHTDTQYF
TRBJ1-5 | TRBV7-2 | CASSIRDRDQPQHF
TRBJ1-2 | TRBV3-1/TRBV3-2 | CASSPEGFYGYTF
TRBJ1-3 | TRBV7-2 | CASSLANRARGNTIYF
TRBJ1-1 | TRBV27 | CASSLTWGERAFF
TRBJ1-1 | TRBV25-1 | CARNRGNTEAFF
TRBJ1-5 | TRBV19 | CASRDRGNQPQHF
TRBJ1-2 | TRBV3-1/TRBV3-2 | CASSHPYDSLFSGYTF